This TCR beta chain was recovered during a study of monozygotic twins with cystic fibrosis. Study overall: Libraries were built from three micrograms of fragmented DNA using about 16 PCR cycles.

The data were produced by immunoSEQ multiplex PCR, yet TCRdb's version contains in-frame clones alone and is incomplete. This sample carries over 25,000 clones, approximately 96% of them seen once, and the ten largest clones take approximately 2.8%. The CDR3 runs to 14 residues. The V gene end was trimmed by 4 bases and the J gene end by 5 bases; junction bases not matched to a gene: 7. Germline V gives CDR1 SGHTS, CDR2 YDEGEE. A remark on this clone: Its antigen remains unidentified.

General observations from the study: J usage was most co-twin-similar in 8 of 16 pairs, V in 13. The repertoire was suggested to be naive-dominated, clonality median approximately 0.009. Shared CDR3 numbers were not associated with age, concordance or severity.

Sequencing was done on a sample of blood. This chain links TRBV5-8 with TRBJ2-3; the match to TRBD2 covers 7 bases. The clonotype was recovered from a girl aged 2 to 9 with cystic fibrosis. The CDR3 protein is CASSLSSGRDTQYF. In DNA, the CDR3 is TGTGCCAGCAGCCTGTCTAGCGGAAGAGATACGCAGTATTTT.